The next 21 T cell receptor beta chains were all read from a single sample in a study of ipilimumab plus nivolumab after autologous stem cell transplantation. The repertoire was sequenced with immunoSEQ multiplex PCR; TCRdb's copy has only in-frame clones and lacks some. The sample yields about 25,000 clones, about 86% seen once. The sample consisted of PBMCs, taken in a trial of ipilimumab plus nivolumab as post-transplant consolidation. The origin of the receptors is a male donor with diffuse large B-cell lymphoma.

A single count supports this clone. The chain couples TRBV5-6 to TRBJ1-2; 7 bases line up with TRBD1. Germline V gives CDR1 SGHDT, CDR2 YYEEEE. The ends lost 4 bases at V and 6 bases at J; junction bases unmatched: 9. The CDR3 sequence is 14 residues long. This CDR3 is CASSLPTGRNGYTF. For the CDR3, the DNA is TGTGCCAGCAGCCTCCCGACAGGGCGGAATGGCTACACCTTC. The whole variable domain, filled in from reference TRBV5-6 and TRBJ1-2, reads DAGVTQSPTHLIKTRGQQVTLRCSPKSGHDTVSWYQQALGQGPQFIFQYYEEEERQRGNFPDRFSGHQFPNYSSELNVNALLLGDSALYLCASSLPTGRNGYTFGSGTRLTVV.

The chain employs TRBV21-1 and TRBJ2-2; the table calls TRBD1, which could not be checked here. TRBV21-1 is reported as a pseudogene. This CDR3 is 15 amino acids long. CDR3 nucleotide sequence: TGTGCCAGCAGTACTCGACAGGGCGGCACCGGGGAGCTGTTTTTT. Translated: CASSTRQGGTGELFF.

This clone was observed once. CDR3 in amino acids: CASSSQTGTFGNTIYF. Written as DNA, the CDR3 is TGTGCCAGCAGCTCCCAGACAGGCACCTTTGGAAACACCATATATTTT. The rearrangement uses TRBV7-8 and TRBJ1-3; possible D gene TRBD1, 6 bases. Germline CDR1 reads SGHVS; CDR2 reads FQNEAQ. Trimming left V 4 bases short and J 3 bases short, with 16 bases between. This CDR3 contains 16 residues.

The genes are TRBV4-1 and TRBJ1-4; D uncertain. Germline loops: CDR1 MGHRA, CDR2 YSYEKL. The V end lost 5 bases, the J end lost 8 bases, and 21 bases lay between the germline ends. This CDR3 spans 16 amino acids. CDR3 residues: CASSYPSQDLSEKLFF. DNA for the CDR3: TGCGCCAGCAGCTACCCGAGCCAGGACCTCTCCGAAAAACTGTTTTTT.

The chain has TRBV4-2 and TRBJ1-4; D uncertain. The CDR3 covers 18 residues. Germline loops: CDR1 LGHNA, CDR2 YNFKEQ. Trimming cost V 4 bases and J 0 bases, with 18 bases left between them. The CDR3 DNA reads TGTGCCAGCAGCCGACGCGCCACTGGATTTGCAACTAATGAAAAACTGTTTTTT. Encoded protein: CASSRRATGFATNEKLFF.

The chain has TRBV6-5 and TRBJ2-2, with 7 bases fitting TRBD2. V lost 6 bases, J lost 5 bases, and 6 bases stayed unmatched. CDR1 and CDR2 from the germline V gene are MNHEY and SVGAGI. The CDR3 runs 14 residues. The CDR3 protein is CASRRTSRTGELFF. The CDR3 DNA reads TGTGCCAGCAGGCGGACTAGTAGGACCGGGGAGCTGTTTTTT.

A note on this clone: The junction and the germline gene differ at one end; a read error may be behind it. CDR3 in DNA: TGTGCCAGCGGATCCGGGAGCACCTCCCACGAGCAGTACTTC. Its protein is CASGSGSTSHEQYF. This chain joins TRBV6-1 and TRBJ2-7, with D possibly TRBD2 on 6 matching bases. The CDR3 is made up of 14 amino acids. Germline assignment: CDR1 MNHNS and CDR2 SASEGT.

This chain joins TRBV5-1 and TRBJ2-2; 9 bases are shared with TRBD1. The CDR3 runs to 16 residues. Trimming removed 3 bases from V and 3 bases from J; junction bases left unmatched: 6. The germline V gene encodes CDR1 SGHRS and CDR2 YFSETQ. CDR3: CASSSTGGWDTGELFF. The DNA of the CDR3 is TGCGCCAGCAGCTCTACAGGGGGCTGGGACACCGGGGAGCTGTTTTTT. The entire variable domain, with the rest obtained from reference TRBV5-1 and TRBJ2-2, is as follows: KAGVTQTPRYLIKTRGQQVTLSCSPISGHRSVSWYQQTPGQGLQFLFEYFSETQRNKGNFPGRFSGRQFSNSRSEMNVSTLELGDSALYLCASSSTGGWDTGELFFGEGSRLTVL.

This clone has only one observation. The chain recombines TRBV6-5 with TRBJ1-4; TRBD1 agrees at 7 bases. The CDR3 contains 14 residues. V lost 6 bases and J lost 1; bases outside the gene matches: 2. Germline V CDR1 and CDR2: MNHEY, SVGAGI. The CDR3 DNA is TGTGCCAGCAGCGACAGGGAAACTAATGAAAAACTGTTTTTT. It codes for CASSDRETNEKLFF.

The chain couples TRBV6-5 to TRBJ1-6, with TRBD1 as a possible D gene (6 bases). From germline, CDR1 is MNHEY and CDR2 SVGAGI. The CDR3 is 13 residues long. V was shortened by 5 bases and J by 7 bases, with 9 bases between the two germline ends. In nucleotides, the CDR3 is TGTGCCAGCAGTGTACAGGGAAATTCACCCCTCCACTTT. Its protein product is CASSVQGNSPLHF.

The rearrangement joins TRBV2 to TRBJ2-2; 7 nucleotides align to TRBD1. Germline-derived CDR1 and CDR2 are SNHLY and FYNNEI. The CDR3 has 14 amino acids. V lost 5 bases, J lost 4 bases, and 4 bases stayed unmatched. In nucleotides, the CDR3 is TGTGCCAGCAGTACGACAGGGCTCACCGGGGAGCTGTTTTTT. It specifies CASSTTGLTGELFF.

The chain joins TRBV7-9 to TRBJ1-1; perhaps TRBD1 as D (5 bases). From germline, CDR1 is SEHNR and CDR2 FQNEAQ (reference sequence). V was shortened by 4 bases and J by 5 bases, with 17 bases between the two germline ends. This CDR3 region has 15 residues. The CDR3 region is CASSSGDLTGTEAFF. Here the CDR3 DNA reads TGTGCCAGCAGCTCGGGGGACCTTACAGGAACTGAAGCTTTCTTT. The complete variable domain, with remaining parts taken from reference TRBV7-9 and TRBJ1-1, reads DTGVSQNPRHKITKRGQNVTFRCDPISEHNRLYWYRQTLGQGPEFLTYFQNEAQLEKSRLLSDRFSAERPKGSFSTLEIQRTEQGDSAMYLCASSSGDLTGTEAFFGQGTRLTVV.

This clone was detected only a few times. Other DNA sequences of this sample code for an identical CDR3. The chain is built from TRBV7-2 and TRBJ1-1, with D unresolved. This CDR3 is 13 amino acids long. Trimming cost V 5 bases and J 0 bases, with 7 bases left between them. Germline-derived CDR1 and CDR2 are SGHTA and FQGNSA. This CDR3 reads CASSPTVNTEAFF. DNA of the CDR3: TGTGCCAGCAGCCCCACAGTGAACACTGAAGCTTTCTTT.

This sequence joins TRBV7-2 and TRBJ1-4; 11 bases match TRBD1. From germline, CDR1 is SGHTA and CDR2 FQGNSA. This CDR3 region has 16 residues. After removal of 5 bases from V and 0 bases from J, the junction contained 2 bases not matched to a gene. The CDR3, as DNA: TGTGCCAGCAGCCGGGACAGGGGGGCAACTAATGAAAAACTGTTTTTT. This translates into CASSRDRGATNEKLFF.

The chain carries TRBV5-4 and TRBJ1-6; 9 bases match TRBD1. The length of the CDR3 is 15 residues. Germline lookup yields CDR1 SGHNT and CDR2 YYREEE (reference sequence). Losses at the gene ends were 6 bases for V and 9 bases for J; bases not matched to a gene: 10. In nucleotides, the CDR3 is TGTGCCAGCACCGCGGTTACAGGGGGCGTTTCACCCCTCCACTTT. Amino acid sequence: CASTAVTGGVSPLHF.

This clone was recorded only once. The CDR3 is CASSLDFFCALAGGNEQFF. The CDR3 DNA follows: TGTGCCAGCAGCTTAGATTTCTTTTGTGCACTAGCGGGGGGGAATGAGCAGTTCTTC. The chain links TRBV11-2 to TRBJ2-1; 13 bases are shared with TRBD2. CDR1 and CDR2 (germline): SGHAT, FQNNGV. The V segment lost 0 bases and the J segment 7 bases; nucleotides outside the gene matches: 12. The CDR3 runs 19 residues. The whole variable domain, remainder taken from reference TRBV11-2 and TRBJ2-1, is EAGVAQSPRYKIIEKRQSVAFWCNPISGHATLYWYQQILGQGPKLLIQFQNNGVVDDSQLPKDRFSAERLKGVDSTLKIQPAKLEDSAVYLCASSLDFFCALAGGNEQFFGPGTRLTVL.

By share, this clone counts as medium-sized. This chain links TRBV5-4 with TRBJ2-7; D is perhaps TRBD2 (5 bases). This CDR3 has 15 residues. Germline V CDR1 and CDR2: SGHNT, YYREEE (reference sequence). The V end lost 2 bases, the J end lost 0 bases, and 12 bases lay between the germline ends. The CDR3 nucleotides are TGTGCCAGCAGCTTTAGCAGAGGGAGCTCCTACGAGCAGTACTTC. Its protein is CASSFSRGSSYEQYF.

The chain recombines TRBV10-3 with TRBJ2-2, with TRBD1 as a possible D gene (6 bases). Trimming removed 8 bases at V and 5 bases at J, with 9 bases between. Germline loops: CDR1 ENHRY, CDR2 SYGVKD. This CDR3 region has 12 residues. CDR3 residues: CAIGGQTGELFF. The CDR3 nucleotides are TGTGCCATCGGAGGACAGACCGGGGAGCTGTTTTTT.

The chain carries TRBV7-9 and TRBJ2-3; 9 positions match TRBD2. Germline loops: CDR1 SEHNR, CDR2 FQNEAQ (reference sequence). The CDR3 runs to 14 residues. The V and J ends lost 4 bases and 3 bases, in that order; junction bases with no gene match: 2. CDR3 DNA sequence: TGTGCCAGCAGCTATAGCGGGGGTACAGATACGCAGTATTTT. As protein: CASSYSGGTDTQYF.

The table lists this clone with a count of one. This rearrangement joins TRBV5-6 to TRBJ2-3, with a tentative D call TRBD1 (6 bases). Per germline, CDR1 SGHDT and CDR2 YYEEEE. The V end was cut by 5 bases, the J end by 3 bases, with 22 bases between. The CDR3 has 17 residues. CDR3 residues: CASRSTPRGFRTDTQYF. In DNA, the CDR3 is TGTGCCAGCAGATCTACCCCCAGGGGTTTTAGGACAGATACGCAGTATTTT.

The chain couples TRBV6-9 to TRBJ1-2; 8 nucleotides match TRBD1. Germline lookup yields CDR1 MNHGY and CDR2 SVAAGI. CDR3 length: 15 amino acids. Trimming removed 6 bases from V and 10 bases from J; junction bases left unmatched: 16. The CDR3 loop reads CASRFPGGQGSFYTF. The CDR3 bases are TGTGCCAGCAGGTTCCCAGGGGGCCAGGGCTCCTTCTACACCTTC.